A selection of T cell receptor beta chains follows, all from one sample in a study of vaccination effects on CD4 cells after COVID-19. These receptors have no known antigen. Clones were read by immunoSEQ multiplex PCR, and TCRdb kept only the in-frame ones, dropping some. The sample consists of 17,000 or so clones, roughly 68% of them appearing once. Here the sequenced sample was CD4+ T cells from PBMCs cultured with SARS-CoV-2 spike peptides, taken after COVID-19 vaccination. The receptor source for this set is a human donor who received a COVID-19 vaccine. Both conserved end residues are part of each CDR3.

CDR3aa,len,j_gene,v_gene
CASSSGQVTDTQYF,14,TRBJ2-3,TRBV5-4
CASSPRGYNEQFF,13,TRBJ2-1,TRBV19
CASGGGSRTDTQYF,14,TRBJ2-3,TRBV7-3
CASSLGPGGTRDTQYF,16,TRBJ2-3,TRBV7-9
CASSLGRGVNTEAFF,15,TRBJ1-1,TRBV27
CASSERGRGDEQFF,14,TRBJ2-1,TRBV6-1
CSVGTGAAGELFF,13,TRBJ2-2,TRBV29-1
CASSPLPAGWDQETQYF,17,TRBJ2-5,TRBV7-9
CASSSPKAGANYGYTF,16,TRBJ1-2,TRBV27
CASSIEGRGGDQPQHF,16,TRBJ1-5,TRBV19
CASSVDWRGSGETQYF,16,TRBJ2-5,TRBV9
CASSLGALRNNEQFF,15,TRBJ2-1,TRBV28
CASSRQPGAKNIQYF,15,TRBJ2-4,TRBV14
CASSFTGTEAFF,12,TRBJ1-1,TRBV11-2
CASSRPSSGPNTDTQYF,17,TRBJ2-3,TRBV28
CASRASGVYEQYF,13,TRBJ2-7,TRBV27
CASRSSGYNEQFF,13,TRBJ2-1,TRBV2
CASSRGTDRDNEQFF,15,TRBJ2-1,TRBV7-9
CASSLQGTHEQYF,13,TRBJ2-7,TRBV3-1/TRBV3-2
CASQGRTEAFF,11,TRBJ1-1,TRBV28
CATSSGGGYNEQFF,14,TRBJ2-1,TRBV24-1
CASSQDSGPKQGTATNSPLHF,21,TRBJ1-6,TRBV14
CASSFGVSGATDTQYF,16,TRBJ2-3,TRBV7-9
CASSPGSTGTTDTQYF,16,TRBJ2-3,TRBV18
CASREGEGKCEQYF,14,TRBJ2-7,TRBV7-4
CASSFGPGKETQYF,14,TRBJ2-5,TRBV5-4
CASSRGGAEAFF,12,TRBJ1-1,TRBV28
CASSPSRGDRETQYF,15,TRBJ2-5,TRBV5-1
CASLSGVGANVLTF,14,TRBJ2-6,TRBV6-5
CASSQDQARGGSWEQFF,17,TRBJ2-1,TRBV4-2
CASSPLGSGANANYGYTF,18,TRBJ1-2,TRBV19
CASSPGTGRTNTEAFF,16,TRBJ1-1,TRBV5-1
CASRPGQMSSYEQYF,15,TRBJ2-7,TRBV2
CASSRLTGGANTEAFF,16,TRBJ1-1,TRBV5-1
CASSPTPGGEQYF,13,TRBJ2-7,TRBV3-1/TRBV3-2
CASSLVRGGTEAFF,14,TRBJ1-1,TRBV27
CASSLGDSGTSSYTF,15,TRBJ1-2,TRBV5-1